The text below deals with one T cell receptor (beta chain). Its antigen remains unknown. This sample stems from a study of cytomegalovirus exposure and HLA in healthy donors. Study results and limitations: The study labeled fewer than 200 TCR beta chains cytomegalovirus-associated. Reports credit the classifier with highly specific, highly sensitive diagnosis of cytomegalovirus status. First-cohort TCR clusters tended to co-occur in the approximately 120 validation repertoires, a later analysis found.

Separate from the approximately 700-subject first cohort was the approximately 120-subject validation cohort, to which the donors belonged. CDR3 length: 13 amino acids. Looked up from germline, CDR1 is MNHNS and CDR2 is SASEGT. Data came from immunoSEQ multiplex PCR; TCRdb stores just in-frame clones and leaves some out. The table includes some 43,000 clones, around nine tenths detected once. This TCR derives from a man aged 18 to 29 in good health and CMV-seronegative. V gene TRBV6-1 combines with J gene TRBJ2-7, with TRBD1 matching 7 bases. Source material: PBMCs. Here the CDR3 DNA reads TGTGCTCACGCCCCAGGGGGTAGCTACGAGCAGTACTTC. It yields the protein CAHAPGGSYEQYF.